This T cell receptor (beta chain) was documented in a study of blood T cells in healthy people across ages. Study-level findings and limits: It was held that diversity estimates obtained from one million T cells represented underestimates. The percentage of naive T cells correlated strongly with TCR beta diversity.

Worth noting for this clonotype: Its antigen is unknown.

The CDR3 is made up of 13 amino acids. Looked up from germline, CDR1 is DFQATT and CDR2 is SNEGSKA (reference sequence). V was pared by 3 bases and J by 13 bases, with 9 bases of the junction left unmatched. A second PCR of 7 to 11 cycles used a sample-barcoded 5' primer and a J-beta primer mix. TCRdb reprocessed the 5' RACE reads with MiXCR, giving one entry per CDR3 protein. Counted here are 780,000 or so distinct CDR3 sequences, around 25% occurring once; the ten biggest clones make up 3% to 4.5%. These same records also appear under a second study, on T cells of mothers and their children. In that study: Primer M1S, used in the second PCR, introduced sample barcodes and 2-4 random nucleotides. At a sensitivity of roughly 100 clones per million clonotypes, no persistent microchimeric T cell clones appeared.

The source is a boy between 10 and 17 years old in good health. The material sequenced was blood. The chain carries TRBV20-1 and TRBJ2-6; TRBD1 matches at 7 bases. CDR3 sequence: CSASRTGSGVLTF. In DNA, the CDR3 is TGCAGTGCTAGTAGGACAGGCTCAGGGGTCCTGACTTTC.